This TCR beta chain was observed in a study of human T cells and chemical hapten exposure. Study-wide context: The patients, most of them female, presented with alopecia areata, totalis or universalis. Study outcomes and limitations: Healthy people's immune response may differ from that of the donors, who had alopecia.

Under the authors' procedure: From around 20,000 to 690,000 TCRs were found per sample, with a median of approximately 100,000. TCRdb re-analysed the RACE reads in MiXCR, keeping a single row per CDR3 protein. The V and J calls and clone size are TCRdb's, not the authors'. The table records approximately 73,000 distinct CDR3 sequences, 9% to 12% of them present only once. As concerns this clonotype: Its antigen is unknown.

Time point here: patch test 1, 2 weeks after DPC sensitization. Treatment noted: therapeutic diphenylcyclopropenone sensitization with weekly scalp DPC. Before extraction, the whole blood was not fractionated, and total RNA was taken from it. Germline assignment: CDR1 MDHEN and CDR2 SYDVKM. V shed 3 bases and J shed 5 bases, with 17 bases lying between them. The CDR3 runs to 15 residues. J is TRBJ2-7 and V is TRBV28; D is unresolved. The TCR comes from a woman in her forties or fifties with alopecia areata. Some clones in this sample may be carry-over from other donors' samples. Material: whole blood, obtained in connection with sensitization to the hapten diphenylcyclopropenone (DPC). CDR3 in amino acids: CASSFRAGKLHEQYF. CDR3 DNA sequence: TGTGCCAGCAGTTTTCGGGCAGGCAAGCTCCACGAGCAGTACTTC.